This entry describes one T cell receptor (beta chain). The Seattle site enrolled patients during active infection and followed them longitudinally. The source of the sample is a study of blood T cell repertoires in COVID-19. On the study more broadly: The cDNA or gDNA used as material had been derived from T cells, B-cell-depleted T cells, or PBMCs.

Methods used by the authors: Estimation of nucleated cell counts relied on the amplification of reference gene primers. This table comes from immunoSEQ multiplex PCR, and its TCRdb copy is limited to in-frame clones, with some not included. The D gene and trimming were derived from the DNA, and the V and J assignments and clone size from that table. Of about 200,000 clones in the sample, about 84% were seen once. CDR3 length: 15 amino acids. The germline gives CDR1 LNHNV, CDR2 YYDKDF (reference sequence). Trimming took 11 bases from V and 5 from J, leaving 23 bases between them. The sequence came from a person aged 65 to 85 with COVID-19, enrolled during active disease. The sample was peripheral blood. V usage is TRBV15 and J usage is TRBJ2-3, with TRBD2 as a possible D gene (5 bases). DNA of the CDR3: TGTGCCTCGAAAGACTACGAGGGAGCTGGAGATACGCAGTATTTT. Its translation is CASKDYEGAGDTQYF. Variable domain in full (rest from reference TRBV15 and TRBJ2-3): DAMVIQNPRYQVTQFGKPVTLSCSQTLNHNVMYWYQQKSSQAPKLLFHYYDKDFNNEADTPDNFQSRRPNTSFCFLDIRSPGLGDTAMYLCASKDYEGAGDTQYFGPGTRLTVL.